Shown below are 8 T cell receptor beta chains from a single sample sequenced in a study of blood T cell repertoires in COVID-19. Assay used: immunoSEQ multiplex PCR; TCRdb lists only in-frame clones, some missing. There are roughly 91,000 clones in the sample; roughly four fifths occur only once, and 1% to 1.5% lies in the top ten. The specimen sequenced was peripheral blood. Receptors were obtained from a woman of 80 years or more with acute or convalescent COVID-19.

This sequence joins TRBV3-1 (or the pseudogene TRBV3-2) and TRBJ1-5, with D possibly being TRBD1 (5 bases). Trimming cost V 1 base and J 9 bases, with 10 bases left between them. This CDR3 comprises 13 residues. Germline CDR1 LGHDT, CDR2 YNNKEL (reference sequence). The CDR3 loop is CASSQGGGTPQHF. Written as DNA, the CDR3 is TGTGCCAGCAGCCAAGGTGGAGGGACGCCCCAGCATTTT.

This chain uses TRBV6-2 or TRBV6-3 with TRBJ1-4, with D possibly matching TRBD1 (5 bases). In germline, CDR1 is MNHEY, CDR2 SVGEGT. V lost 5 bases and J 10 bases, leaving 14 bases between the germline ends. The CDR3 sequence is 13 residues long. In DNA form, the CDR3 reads TGTGCCAGCAGTCCGACGGCCGGGGGAAAACTGTTTTTT. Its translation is CASSPTAGGKLFF.

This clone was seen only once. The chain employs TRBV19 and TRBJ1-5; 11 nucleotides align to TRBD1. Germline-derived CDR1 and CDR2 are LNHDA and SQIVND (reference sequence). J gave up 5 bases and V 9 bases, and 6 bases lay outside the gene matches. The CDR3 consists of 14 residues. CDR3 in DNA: TGTGCCAGCAGGGGACAGGGGGGAGATCAGCCCCAGCATTTT. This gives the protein CASRGQGGDQPQHF.

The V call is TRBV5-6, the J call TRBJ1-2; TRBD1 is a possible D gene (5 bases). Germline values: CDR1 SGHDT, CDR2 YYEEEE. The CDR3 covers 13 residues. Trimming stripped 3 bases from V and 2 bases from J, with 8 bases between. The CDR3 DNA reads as TGTGCCAGCAGCTCGGACACAAACTATGGCTACACCTTC. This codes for CASSSDTNYGYTF.

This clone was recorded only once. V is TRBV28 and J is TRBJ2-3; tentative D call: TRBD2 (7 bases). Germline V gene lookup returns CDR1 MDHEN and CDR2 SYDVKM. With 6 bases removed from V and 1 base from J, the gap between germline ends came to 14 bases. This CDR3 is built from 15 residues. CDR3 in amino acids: CASSPAGARTDTQYF. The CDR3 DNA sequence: TGTGCCAGCAGCCCGGCGGGGGCGCGCACAGATACGCAGTATTTT.

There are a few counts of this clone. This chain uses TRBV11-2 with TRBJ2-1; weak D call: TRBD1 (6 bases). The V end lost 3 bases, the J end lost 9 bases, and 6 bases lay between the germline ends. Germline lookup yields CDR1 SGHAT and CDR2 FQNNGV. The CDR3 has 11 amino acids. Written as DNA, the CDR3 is TGTGCCAGCAGCTTCAGGGGTGAGCAGTTCTTC. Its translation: CASSFRGEQFF.

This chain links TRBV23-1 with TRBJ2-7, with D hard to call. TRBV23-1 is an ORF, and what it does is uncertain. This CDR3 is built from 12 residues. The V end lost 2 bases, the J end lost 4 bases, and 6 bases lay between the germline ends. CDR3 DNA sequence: TGCGCCAGCAGTCAAACGGTGTACGAGCAGTACTTC. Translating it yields CASSQTVYEQYF.

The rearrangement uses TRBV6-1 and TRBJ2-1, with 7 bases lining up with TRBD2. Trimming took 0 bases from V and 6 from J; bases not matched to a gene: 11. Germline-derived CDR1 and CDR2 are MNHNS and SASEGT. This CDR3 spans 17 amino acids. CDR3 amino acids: CASSEAVWGERGNEQFF. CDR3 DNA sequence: TGTGCCAGCAGTGAAGCTGTGTGGGGGGAGCGGGGCAATGAGCAGTTCTTC.